The 28 T cell receptor beta chains listed next were all sequenced from one sample in a study of blood T cell repertoires in COVID-19. Assay used: immunoSEQ multiplex PCR; TCRdb lists only in-frame clones, some missing. The data hold 55,000 to 70,000 clones, with roughly 86% observed a single time. The sequencing input was peripheral blood. These receptors came from a man aged 45 to 65 with acute or convalescent COVID-19.

This rearrangement joins TRBV7-9 to TRBJ1-2; the D gene is possibly TRBD1 (6 bases). Trimming removed 3 bases at V and 8 bases at J, with 13 bases between. The CDR3 is 13 amino acids. CDR1 is SEHNR, CDR2 FQNEAQ, per germline (reference sequence). CDR3 bases: TGTGCCAGCAGCTTTTCAGGGGTGGACGGCTACACCTTC. It is translated as CASSFSGVDGYTF.

The V gene is TRBV11-1, the J gene TRBJ2-7, with TRBD1 identical over 10 bases. The CDR3 is 14 residues long. The trim removed 1 base at V and 4 bases at J, leaving 1 base unmatched. Germline lookup yields CDR1 SGHAT and CDR2 FQDESV (reference sequence). The CDR3, as DNA: TGTGCCAGCAGCTTAGGACAGGGGGCTTACGAGCAGTACTTC. Translating gives CASSLGQGAYEQYF.

V is TRBV5-6 and J is TRBJ1-1, with 10 bases lining up with TRBD1. After removal of 5 bases from V and 4 bases from J, the junction contained 8 bases not matched to a gene. The CDR3 is made up of 15 amino acids. The germline V gene encodes CDR1 SGHDT and CDR2 YYEEEE. CDR3 protein: CASSSTGTGATEAFF. The DNA for the CDR3 is TGTGCCAGCAGTTCTACCGGGACAGGGGCCACTGAAGCTTTCTTT. Using reference TRBV5-6 and TRBJ1-1 for the parts outside the CDR3, the full variable domain is DAGVTQSPTHLIKTRGQQVTLRCSPKSGHDTVSWYQQALGQGPQFIFQYYEEEERQRGNFPDRFSGHQFPNYSSELNVNALLLGDSALYLCASSSTGTGATEAFFGQGTRLTVV.

Points on this clone: Other nucleotide sequences from this sample produce the same CDR3. This sequence joins TRBV7-3 and TRBJ2-4, with TRBD2 matching over 7 bases. The length of the CDR3 is 15 residues. CDR1 and CDR2 from the germline V gene are SGHTA and FQGTGA. Trimming removed 0 bases from V and 4 bases from J; junction bases left unmatched: 3. The chain's CDR3 is CASSLTGGSKNIQYF. In DNA, the CDR3 is TGTGCCAGCAGCTTAACCGGCGGGAGTAAAAACATTCAGTACTTC.

The chain carries TRBV6-5 and TRBJ2-7; D not certain. The CDR3 runs to 14 residues. CDR1 is MNHEY and CDR2 is SVGAGI in the germline V gene. V lost 0 bases to trimming and J lost 7 bases, with 13 bases between them. Here the CDR3 DNA reads TGTGCCAGCAGTTACTCCGTCGCAGGTTTAGAGCAGTACTTC. Protein product: CASSYSVAGLEQYF.

V usage is TRBV2 and J usage is TRBJ1-2; possible D gene TRBD1, 5 bases. Trimming removed 4 bases from V and 0 bases from J, with 9 bases in between. This CDR3 has 14 amino acids. Per germline, CDR1 SNHLY and CDR2 FYNNEI. CDR3 DNA: TGTGCCAGCAGTGGATGGACAACTAACTATGGCTACACCTTC. Its translation is CASSGWTTNYGYTF.

V and J are TRBV27 and TRBJ2-2; a weak D match, TRBD1 (6 bases). The germline V gene has CDR1 MNHEY and CDR2 SMNVEV (reference sequence). This CDR3 contains 15 residues. The V and J ends lost 5 bases and 2 bases respectively, with 12 bases between them. The CDR3 nucleotides are TGTGCCAGCAGTCCTTGGACAGATAACACCGGGGAGCTGTTTTTT. As protein: CASSPWTDNTGELFF.

The chain links TRBV11-2 to TRBJ2-1; D is uncertain. V gave up 4 bases and J gave up 4 bases, with 8 bases separating them. This CDR3 spans 13 amino acids. CDR1 is SGHAT, CDR2 FQNNGV, per germline. The CDR3 DNA reads as TGTGCCAGCAGCTCACCGGAGTACAATGAGCAGTTCTTC. Its translation: CASSSPEYNEQFF.

The genes are TRBV18 and TRBJ2-6; D gene unclear. This CDR3 region has 16 residues. Germline CDR1 is KGHSH and CDR2 is LQKENI. V dropped 3 bases and J dropped 4 bases, with 13 bases sitting between them. The CDR3 is CASSPLTGVGANVLTF. In DNA form, the CDR3 reads TGTGCCAGCTCACCGCTAACCGGTGTGGGGGCCAACGTCCTGACTTTC.

This chain joins TRBV4-1 and TRBJ1-5; TRBD1 matches at 9 bases. V lost 3 bases to trimming and J lost 7 bases; unmatched junction nucleotides: 7. Germline assignment: CDR1 MGHRA and CDR2 YSYEKL. The CDR3 totals 15 residues. The CDR3 DNA follows: TGCGCCAGCAGCCAGACAAGACAGGGGGACCAGCCCCAGCATTTT. It codes for CASSQTRQGDQPQHF.

The V gene is TRBV2, the J gene TRBJ2-7, with TRBD2 as a possible D gene (6 bases). Trimming cost V 8 bases and J 6 bases, with 17 bases left between them. Germline CDR1 reads SNHLY; CDR2 reads FYNNEI. The CDR3 loop spans 13 amino acids. The CDR3 region is CASELSGVREQYF. Here the CDR3 DNA reads TGTGCCAGCGAGTTATCGGGAGTCCGCGAGCAGTACTTC. The complete variable domain, with remaining parts taken from reference TRBV2 and TRBJ2-7, reads EPEVTQTPSHQVTQMGQEVILRCVPISNHLYFYWYRQILGQKVEFLVSFYNNEISEKSEIFDDQFSVERPDGSNFTLKIRSTKLEDSAMYFCASELSGVREQYFGPGTRLTVT.

V usage is TRBV10-3 and J usage is TRBJ2-7; weak D call: TRBD2 (6 bases). CDR3 length equals 18 residues. V was shortened by 1 base and J by 1 base, with 20 bases between the two germline ends. The germline gives CDR1 ENHRY, CDR2 SYGVKD. CDR3 nucleotides: TGTGCCATCAGTGAGTTGGGGAGGACAAGGTCTGCATCCTACGAGCAGTACTTC. Translated, it gives CAISELGRTRSASYEQYF.

This clone came up a few times. J is TRBJ2-5 and V is TRBV4-1; D is possibly TRBD2 (6 bases). The length of the CDR3 is 17 residues. The V end lost 4 bases, the J end lost 1 base, and 19 bases lay between the germline ends. Germline V CDR1 and CDR2: MGHRA, YSYEKL. This CDR3 reads CASSLRPGGAAQETQYF. In nucleotides, the CDR3 is TGCGCCAGCAGCCTCAGACCTGGCGGGGCGGCCCAAGAGACCCAGTACTTC.

V gene TRBV27 combines with J gene TRBJ2-7, with 10 bases aligning to TRBD2. Germline-derived CDR1 and CDR2 are MNHEY and SMNVEV (reference sequence). Unmatched junction bases numbered 11, after V lost 0 bases and J lost 6 bases. CDR3 length equals 17 residues. CDR3 amino acids: CASSLSQGGLAPSEQYF. The CDR3 DNA is TGTGCCAGCAGTTTATCTCAGGGGGGACTAGCGCCGTCCGAGCAGTACTTC.

The gene calls are TRBV5-1 and TRBJ2-5; 12 bases match TRBD2. CDR1 is SGHRS, CDR2 YFSETQ, per germline. Germline trimming cut 0 bases from V and 5 bases from J; bases unmatched to any gene: 8. This CDR3 is built from 17 residues. CDR3 sequence: CASSLGRLAGEGETQYF. In DNA form, the CDR3 reads TGCGCCAGCAGCTTGGGGCGACTAGCGGGAGAGGGGGAGACCCAGTACTTC.

This clone was observed once. The chain carries TRBV5-1 and TRBJ1-2, with 8 positions matching TRBD1. The CDR3 has 13 residues. In germline, CDR1 is SGHRS, CDR2 YFSETQ. The V gene end was trimmed by 4 bases and the J gene end by 8 bases; junction bases not matched to a gene: 7. Written as DNA, the CDR3 is TGCGCCAGCAGCGGGGGGACAGGTTTGGGCTACACCTTC. Its translation is CASSGGTGLGYTF.

This chain connects TRBV30 to TRBJ1-5, with D maybe TRBD1 (6 bases). Germline V CDR1 and CDR2: GTSNPN, SVGIG (reference sequence). CDR3 length: 13 amino acids. Trimming took 0 bases from V and 5 from J, leaving 8 bases between them. The CDR3 loop reads CAWSVQGDQPQHF. Written as DNA, the CDR3 is TGTGCCTGGAGTGTACAGGGTGATCAGCCCCAGCATTTT.

The chain carries TRBV10-3 and TRBJ1-1, with a tentative D call TRBD1 (6 bases). CDR1 is ENHRY and CDR2 is SYGVKD in the germline V gene. CDR3 size: 13 residues. With 6 bases removed from V and 0 bases from J, the gap between germline ends came to 8 bases. This chain's CDR3 is CAIRDSLNTEAFF. CDR3 nucleotides: TGTGCCATCAGGGACAGTTTGAACACTGAAGCTTTCTTT.

This chain connects TRBV19 to TRBJ2-2, with D hard to call. The CDR3 consists of 13 residues. The germline gives CDR1 LNHDA, CDR2 SQIVND (reference sequence). V lost 1 base and J lost 6, with 6 bases in between. The CDR3 sequence: CASSIASPGELFF. The CDR3 nucleotides are TGTGCCAGTAGTATAGCGTCTCCCGGGGAGCTGTTTTTT.

This clone showed up just a few times. The chain uses TRBV10-3 and TRBJ1-5; 7 nucleotides match TRBD1. The germline gives CDR1 ENHRY, CDR2 SYGVKD. With 7 bases clipped from V and 3 bases from J, the junction kept 3 bases outside the gene matches. This CDR3 has 13 amino acids. The CDR3: CAITGQPNQPQHF. The CDR3 nucleotides read TGTGCCATCACGGGACAGCCCAATCAGCCCCAGCATTTT.

J is TRBJ1-2 and V is TRBV7-2, with a possible D match to TRBD1 (5 bases). Trimming stripped 3 bases from V and 10 bases from J, with 18 bases between. This CDR3 is built from 14 residues. The germline V gene has CDR1 SGHTA and CDR2 FQGNSA. CDR3 protein: CASSFPGGRASYTF. DNA of the CDR3: TGTGCCAGCAGCTTCCCCGGGGGACGTGCGTCCTACACCTTC.

This chain connects TRBV5-5 to TRBJ1-5, with 8 positions matching TRBD1. The germline V gene encodes CDR1 SGHKS and CDR2 YYEKEE (reference sequence). CDR3 length: 18 residues. With 3 bases clipped from V and 4 bases from J, the junction kept 15 bases outside the gene matches. The CDR3 sequence is CASSSGGQGIGGNQPQHF. CDR3 sequence (DNA): TGTGCCAGCAGCTCAGGAGGACAGGGCATCGGCGGTAATCAGCCCCAGCATTTT.

The chain recombines TRBV19 with TRBJ1-1; 7 positions agree with TRBD1. CDR1 and CDR2 from the germline V gene are LNHDA and SQIVND (reference sequence). The CDR3 length is 14 residues. V shed 3 bases and J 5 bases; nucleotides not matched to a gene: 6. CDR3 region: CASSMAGRGTEAFF. As DNA, the CDR3 is TGTGCCAGTAGTATGGCGGGCAGGGGGACTGAAGCTTTCTTT. The variable domain in full, with the rest retrieved from reference TRBV19 and TRBJ1-1, is DGGITQSPKYLFRKEGQNVTLSCEQNLNHDAMYWYRQDPGQGLRLIYYSQIVNDFQKGDIAEGYSVSREKKESFPLTVTSAQKNPTAFYLCASSMAGRGTEAFFGQGTRLTVV.

The chain carries TRBV27 and TRBJ2-2; perhaps TRBD2 as D (6 bases). Trimming pared 5 bases from V and 2 bases from J, leaving 12 bases between. The CDR3 covers 15 residues. Germline V gene lookup returns CDR1 MNHEY and CDR2 SMNVEV (reference sequence). The CDR3 bases are TGTGCCAGCAGTCCCATCGGGGGTAACACCGGGGAGCTGTTTTTT. Translating gives CASSPIGGNTGELFF.

This sequence joins TRBV2 and TRBJ1-5, with D perhaps matching TRBD1 (5 bases). V was shortened by 3 bases and J by 2 bases, with 11 bases between the two germline ends. Germline CDR1 SNHLY, CDR2 FYNNEI. This CDR3 has 15 residues. The CDR3 region has the DNA TGTGCCAGCAGTGACGGACATAAGGGCAATCAGCCCCAGCATTTT. This codes for CASSDGHKGNQPQHF.

In this sample, this clone turned up once. At one boundary the junction diverges from the germline segment, which might be a read error. V usage is TRBV7-2 and J usage is TRBJ2-7, with TRBD2 matching 13 bases. Germline lookup yields CDR1 SGHTA and CDR2 FQGNSA. The CDR3 covers 14 residues. The CDR3 reads CASGLAGVSNEQYF. CDR3 sequence (DNA): TGTGCCAGCGGACTAGCGGGAGTCTCCAACGAGCAGTACTTC. Full variable domain (outside the CDR3, taken from reference TRBV7-2 and TRBJ2-7): GAGVSQSPSNKVTEKGKDVELRCDPISGHTALYWYRQSLGQGLEFLIYFQGNSAPDKSGLPSDRFSAERTGGSVSTLTIQRTQQEDSAVYLCASGLAGVSNEQYFGPGTRLTVT.

This chain connects TRBV28 to TRBJ2-1; 10 bases map to TRBD2. The V gene end was trimmed by 5 bases and the J gene end by 15 bases; junction bases not matched to a gene: 10. Germline V lookup: CDR1 MDHEN, CDR2 SYDVKM. The CDR3 is 13 amino acids. The CDR3 loop reads CASSAPSGSRGFF. CDR3 nucleotides: TGTGCCAGCAGTGCCCCTAGCGGGAGTAGGGGGTTCTTC.

This chain links TRBV12-3 or TRBV12-4 with TRBJ2-7; D is possibly TRBD2 (5 bases). This CDR3 has 12 residues. The V end was cut by 3 bases, the J end by 6 bases, with 9 bases between. The CDR3 protein is CASSLWETEQYF. In nucleotides, the CDR3 is TGTGCCAGCAGTTTGTGGGAGACCGAGCAGTACTTC.